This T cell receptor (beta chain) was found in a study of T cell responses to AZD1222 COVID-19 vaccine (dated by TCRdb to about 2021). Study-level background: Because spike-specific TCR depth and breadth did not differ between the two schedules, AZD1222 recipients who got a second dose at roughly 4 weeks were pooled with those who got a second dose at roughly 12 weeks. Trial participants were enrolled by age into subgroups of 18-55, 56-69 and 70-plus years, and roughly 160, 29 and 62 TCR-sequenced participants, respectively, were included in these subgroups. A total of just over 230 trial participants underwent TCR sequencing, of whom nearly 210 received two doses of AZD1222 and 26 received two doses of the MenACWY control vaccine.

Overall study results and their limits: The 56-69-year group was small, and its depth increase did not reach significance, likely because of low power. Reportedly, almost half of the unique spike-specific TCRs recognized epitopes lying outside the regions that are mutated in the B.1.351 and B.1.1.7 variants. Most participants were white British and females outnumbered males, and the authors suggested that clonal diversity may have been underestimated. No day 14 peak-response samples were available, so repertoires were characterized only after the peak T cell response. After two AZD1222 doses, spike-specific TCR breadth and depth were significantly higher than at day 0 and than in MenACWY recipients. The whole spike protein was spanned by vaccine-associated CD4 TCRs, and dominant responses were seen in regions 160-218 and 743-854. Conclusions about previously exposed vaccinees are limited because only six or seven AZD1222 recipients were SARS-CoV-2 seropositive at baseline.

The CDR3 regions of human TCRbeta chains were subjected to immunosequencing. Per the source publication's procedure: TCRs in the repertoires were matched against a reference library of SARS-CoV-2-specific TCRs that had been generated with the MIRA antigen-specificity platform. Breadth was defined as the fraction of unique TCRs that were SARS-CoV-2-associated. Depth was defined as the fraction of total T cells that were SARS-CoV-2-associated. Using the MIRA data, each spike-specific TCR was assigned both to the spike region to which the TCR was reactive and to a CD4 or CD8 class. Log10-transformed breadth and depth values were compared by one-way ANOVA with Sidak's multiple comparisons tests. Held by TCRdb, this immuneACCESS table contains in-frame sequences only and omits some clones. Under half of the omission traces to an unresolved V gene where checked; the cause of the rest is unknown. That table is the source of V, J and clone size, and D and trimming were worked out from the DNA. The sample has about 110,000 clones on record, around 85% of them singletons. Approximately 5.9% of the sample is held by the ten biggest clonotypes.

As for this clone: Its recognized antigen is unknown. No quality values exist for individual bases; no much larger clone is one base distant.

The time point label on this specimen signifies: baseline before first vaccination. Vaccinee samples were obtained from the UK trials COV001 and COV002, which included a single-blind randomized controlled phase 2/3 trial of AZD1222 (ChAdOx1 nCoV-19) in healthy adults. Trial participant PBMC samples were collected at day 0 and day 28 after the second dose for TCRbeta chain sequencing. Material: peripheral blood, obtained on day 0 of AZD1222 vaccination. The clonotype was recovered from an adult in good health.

The CDR3 protein sequence reads: CASGLAGGSYEQYF. The DNA reads as follows: TGTGCCTCCGGACTAGCGGGGGGATCCTACGAGCAGTACTTC. The receptor chain draws on TRBV28 and TRBJ2-7; 14 junctional bases match TRBD2. For CDR1 and CDR2, the germline V gene lists MDHEN and SYDVKM. Here V drops 11 bases and J drops 1 base, and the junction holds 4 bases not matched to any gene. Taken from cysteine to phenylalanine, the CDR3 has 14 residues. Only the CDR3 region is kept as DNA, spanning 42 bases read in frame from base 1. The variable domain in full, with residues beyond the CDR3 obtained from the reference TRBV28 and TRBJ2-7 genes, is DVKVTQSSRYLVKRTGEKVFLECVQDMDHENMFWYRQDPGLGLRLIYFSYDVKMKEKGDIPEGYSVSREKKERFSLILESASTNQTSMYLCASGLAGGSYEQYFGPGTRLTVT.